Presented here are 9 T cell receptor beta chains from one specimen sequenced in a study of blood T cell repertoires in COVID-19. Data came from immunoSEQ multiplex PCR; TCRdb stores just in-frame clones and leaves some out. The repertoire holds about 270,000 clones, with 75% to 90% as singletons. The sample was PBMCs or T cells enriched from blood (not recorded which). These TCRs come from a woman aged 18-29 years who had recovered from COVID-19.

This sequence joins TRBV3-1 (or the pseudogene TRBV3-2) and TRBJ2-3; the D gene is possibly TRBD2 (5 bases). CDR3 length: 16 residues. V was cut by 4 bases and J by 8 bases, with 22 bases left in between. Germline V gene sequence: CDR1 LGHDT, CDR2 YNNKEL (reference sequence). CDR3 sequence (DNA): TGTGCCAGCAGCCCCGGACTTGTCAAGGCCCATAGTACGCAGTATTTT. It is translated as CASSPGLVKAHSTQYF.

The V call is TRBV10-3, the J call TRBJ1-2; possibly TRBD1 for D (5 bases). The V gene lost 3 bases and the J gene lost 0 bases, with 11 bases spanning the gap. The CDR3 totals 15 residues. The germline V gene has CDR1 ENHRY and CDR2 SYGVKD. The CDR3 here is CAISDPGRANYGYTF. The DNA of the CDR3 is TGTGCCATCAGTGACCCTGGCAGGGCTAACTATGGCTACACCTTC.

This clone was detected only once. This chain joins TRBV2 and TRBJ1-3; unclear D gene. The CDR3 is made up of 15 amino acids. Germline V lookup: CDR1 SNHLY, CDR2 FYNNEI. V shed 3 bases and J shed 2 bases, with 11 bases lying between them. The CDR3 DNA is TGTGCCAGCAGTGATTGGGCAATAACTGGAAACACCATATATTTT. Its protein product is CASSDWAITGNTIYF.

J is TRBJ1-2 and V is TRBV5-1; the match to TRBD1 covers 8 bases. The CDR3 is made up of 15 amino acids. Germline-derived CDR1 and CDR2 are SGHRS and YFSETQ. Trimming cost V 3 bases and J 0 bases; bases outside gene matches: 4. The CDR3 protein is CASSSTGGANYGYTF. CDR3 bases: TGCGCCAGCAGCTCTACAGGGGGGGCTAACTATGGCTACACCTTC.

Regarding this clone: The identical CDR3 is also encoded by other nucleotide sequences in the sample. J is TRBJ1-1 and V is TRBV28; D is unclear. Germline values: CDR1 MDHEN, CDR2 SYDVKM. Trimming took 6 bases from V and 1 from J, leaving 6 bases between them. This CDR3 spans 12 amino acids. The chain's CDR3 is CASSPGNTEAFF. The CDR3 coding sequence is TGTGCCAGCAGCCCCGGGAACACTGAAGCTTTCTTT.

The chain carries TRBV19 and TRBJ1-1, with D possibly matching TRBD1 (5 bases). Deletions cut 3 bases from V and 0 bases from J, with 8 bases between. Looked up from germline, CDR1 is LNHDA and CDR2 is SQIVND (reference sequence). This CDR3 has 14 amino acids. CDR3 sequence reads: CASSIGAVNTEAFF. In nucleotides, the CDR3 is TGTGCCAGTAGTATTGGGGCTGTGAACACTGAAGCTTTCTTT.

Only one count was recorded for this clone. This rearrangement joins TRBV9 to TRBJ1-2; 9 bases map to TRBD1. CDR1 is SGDLS, CDR2 YYNGEE, per germline. The CDR3 runs to 14 residues. V was pared by 4 bases and J by 4 bases, with 5 bases of the junction left unmatched. This chain's CDR3 is CASSSGQGFYGYTF. The CDR3 DNA reads as TGTGCCAGCAGCTCCGGACAGGGGTTCTATGGCTACACCTTC.

The J gene is TRBJ1-2, the V gene TRBV9; 12 positions match TRBD1. Germline V CDR1 and CDR2: SGDLS, YYNGEE. The CDR3 contains 18 residues. The ends lost 0 bases at V and 0 bases at J; junction bases unmatched: 6. CDR3 nucleotide sequence: TGTGCCAGCAGCGTAGCCCGGGACAGGGGGCAAGCTAACTATGGCTACACCTTC. Its translation: CASSVARDRGQANYGYTF.

The CDR3 sequence: CASSLTRGNTYEQYF. For the CDR3, the DNA is TGTGCCAGCAGTTTAACCCGGGGGAATACCTACGAGCAGTACTTC. The chain employs TRBV27 and TRBJ2-7; the D gene is possibly TRBD2 (6 bases). Trimming took 2 bases from V and 2 from J, leaving 13 bases between them. The germline gives CDR1 MNHEY, CDR2 SMNVEV (reference sequence). The CDR3 spans 15 residues.